The next 7 T cell receptor beta chains were all read from a single sample in a study of vaccination effects on CD4 cells after COVID-19. Produced via immunoSEQ multiplex PCR; TCRdb's table is partial and in-frame only. In the table there are approximately 29,000 clones, 72% of which are singletons. Antigen-specific CD4+ T cells were first expanded with viral peptide pools by the ViraFEST assay and only then sequenced. It was after approximately 11 days of culture that CD4+ T cells were isolated. The person had a PCR-confirmed SARS-CoV-2 infection during March to December 2020. For these TCRs, the target antigens are not known. Sequences were derived from CD4+ T cells from PBMCs cultured with a peptide pool, sampled before COVID-19 vaccination. The receptors were sampled from a human donor who had a prior SARS-CoV-2 infection.

A few counts support this clone. V usage is TRBV19 and J usage is TRBJ1-5, with D possibly TRBD1 on 6 matching bases. Germline CDR1 and CDR2: LNHDA and SQIVND (reference sequence). This CDR3 is built from 13 residues. Trimming removed 11 bases at V and 0 bases at J, with 11 bases between. For the CDR3, the DNA is TGTGCCGGGGGGGGCAGTAGCAATCAGCCCCAGCATTTT. It codes for CAGGGSSNQPQHF.

The chain employs TRBV7-9 and TRBJ1-2, with 9 positions matching TRBD1. The germline V gene has CDR1 SEHNR and CDR2 FQNEAQ (reference sequence). Trimming cost V 3 bases and J 7 bases; bases outside gene matches: 9. The CDR3 totals 15 residues. The CDR3 here is CASSFPGTGFSGYTF. CDR3 nucleotide sequence: TGTGCCAGCAGCTTCCCCGGGACAGGGTTTAGTGGCTACACCTTC.

CDR3 in DNA: TGTGCCAGCAGCTCGCTCGGGAGCGCAGCCTCTGGGGCCAACGTCCTGACTTTC. Translated: CASSSLGSAASGANVLTF. The rearrangement joins TRBV7-6 to TRBJ2-6, with D possibly matching TRBD2 (6 bases). This CDR3 has 18 amino acids. V dropped 4 bases and J dropped 0 bases, with 16 bases sitting between them. In germline, CDR1 is SGHVS, CDR2 FNYEAQ.

J is TRBJ1-4 and V is TRBV19; 10 bases are shared with TRBD1. The CDR3 extends over 16 amino acids. The V segment lost 5 bases and the J segment 3 bases; nucleotides outside the gene matches: 6. Germline loops: CDR1 LNHDA, CDR2 SQIVND (reference sequence). The CDR3 DNA reads as TGTGCCAGTAGTCTGACAGGGGGCCCGGCTAATGAAAAACTGTTTTTT. Residues: CASSLTGGPANEKLFF.

V gene TRBV11-2 combines with J gene TRBJ1-1; D not resolved. The CDR3 covers 14 residues. Germline CDR1 reads SGHAT; CDR2 reads FQNNGV. With 1 base removed from V and 4 bases from J, the gap between germline ends came to 10 bases. The CDR3: CASSLVGVGTEAFF. The DNA for the CDR3 is TGTGCCAGCAGCTTAGTTGGGGTTGGCACTGAAGCTTTCTTT.

V and J are TRBV10-3 and TRBJ2-7, with D perhaps matching TRBD2 (6 bases). CDR1 and CDR2 from the germline V gene are ENHRY and SYGVKD. V lost 2 bases, J lost 4 bases, and 15 bases lay in between. The CDR3 runs 15 residues. CDR3 DNA: TGTGCCATCAGTGAGGGGACTGGGGCGCAGTACGAGCAGTACTTC. This sequence encodes CAISEGTGAQYEQYF.

The V call is TRBV6-2 or TRBV6-3, the J call TRBJ2-5; a weak D match, TRBD2 (5 bases). The V end lost 6 bases, the J end lost 0 bases, and 20 bases lay between the germline ends. Germline V gives CDR1 MNHEY, CDR2 SVGEGT. The CDR3 loop spans 17 amino acids. CDR3 amino acids: CASSPVKRTLYQETQYF. DNA of the CDR3: TGTGCCAGCAGCCCCGTAAAGCGGACCCTGTACCAAGAGACCCAGTACTTC.